These 18 T cell receptor beta chains share one sample of origin, sequenced in a study of response to subunit inactivated influenza vaccine. One entry per CDR3 protein results from TCRdb running MiXCR on the RT-PCR reads. In the table there are around 600,000 distinct CDR3 sequences, 11% of which are singletons. These sequences were also reported in another study, on T cells expressing NK-cell markers. That paper states: Beta-chain TCR cDNA was generated via 5'RACE template switching with UMIs.

This specimen was PBMCs from blood, taken on the day of vaccination. The receptors stem from a man aged 50 to 60 who received an inactivated influenza vaccine.

This clonotype was counted ten times or more. V usage is TRBV9 and J usage is TRBJ2-3, with a possible D match to TRBD1 (5 bases). Trimming pared 0 bases from V and 1 base from J, leaving 12 bases between. The length of the CDR3 is 16 residues. Germline CDR1 is SGDLS and CDR2 is YYNGEE. Here the CDR3 reads CASSVDSGRGTDTQYF. Written as DNA, the CDR3 is TGTGCCAGCAGCGTAGATTCGGGCAGGGGCACAGATACGCAGTATTTT.

The J gene is TRBJ2-2, the V gene TRBV18; a weak D match, TRBD2 (6 bases). This CDR3 spans 13 amino acids. Between the trimmed V and J ends, which lost 1 base and 9 bases, there was a span of 9 bases. Per the germline V gene, CDR1 is KGHSH and CDR2 is LQKENI. In DNA form, the CDR3 reads TGTGCCAGCTCACCACGGGAGGAGAGGGAGCTGTTTTTT. Residues: CASSPREERELFF.

This sequence joins TRBV27 and TRBJ2-7; 9 bases align to TRBD2. CDR3 size: 16 residues. V lost 2 bases to trimming and J lost 5 bases; unmatched junction nucleotides: 10. Germline CDR1 and CDR2: MNHEY and SMNVEV (reference sequence). The CDR3 region has the DNA TGTGCCAGCAGTTTAGCGGGAGGGGCCATCCTCAACGAGCAGTACTTC. This translates into CASSLAGGAILNEQYF.

This clonotype has just a few counts. The CDR3 nucleotides are TGTGCCAGCAGTTTTTTTAGCGGGGGGGCAGGCAATGAGCAGTTCTTC. It encodes CASSFFSGGAGNEQFF. The genes are TRBV12-3 or TRBV12-4 and TRBJ2-1, with TRBD2 matching over 11 bases. The CDR3 extends over 16 amino acids. V shed 3 bases, J shed 6 bases, and the junction held 7 bases outside the gene matches.

The rearrangement joins TRBV5-1 to TRBJ1-1; 7 bases are shared with TRBD1. J lost 2 bases, V lost 4 bases, and 8 bases had no gene match. The germline gives CDR1 SGHRS, CDR2 YFSETQ. This CDR3 contains 15 residues. For the CDR3, the DNA is TGCGCCAGCAGCGCGGGAGGGGGCAGAAACACTGAAGCTTTCTTT. Translation gives CASSAGGGRNTEAFF.

Note on this clonotype: It is likely a read error, because the conserved phenylalanine at the end of the CDR3 is missing. The genes are TRBV5-1 and TRBJ2-5; D gene ambiguous. The CDR3 has 13 residues. CDR1 is SGHRS and CDR2 is YFSETQ in the germline V gene. Trimming took 0 bases from V and 4 from J, leaving 7 bases between them. The CDR3 DNA follows: TGCGCCAGCAGCTTGGTTATTAGAGAGACCCAGTACTTG. Protein sequence: CASSLVIRETQYL.

The rearrangement links TRBV6-2 or TRBV6-3 to TRBJ2-7; a possible D gene is TRBD1 (6 bases). The CDR3 extends over 16 amino acids. Per germline, CDR1 MNHEY and CDR2 SVGEGT. Deletions cut 2 bases from V and 1 base from J, with 15 bases between. As DNA, the CDR3 is TGTGCCAGCAGTTACGCCCTGGGGGCGTTGTCCTACGAGCAGTACTTC. It is translated as CASSYALGALSYEQYF.

This clonotype was recorded a few times. The V call is TRBV28, the J call TRBJ2-7; possibly TRBD1 or TRBD2 for D (6 bases each). The germline V and J ends were trimmed by 3 bases and 1 base, with 19 bases remaining between them. Germline lookup yields CDR1 MDHEN and CDR2 SYDVKM. The CDR3 consists of 17 residues. CDR3 coding DNA: TGTGCCAGCAGTTTGCAATCGGGGGCAGGGATATCCTACGAGCAGTACTTC. Its translation is CASSLQSGAGISYEQYF.

The chain carries TRBV4-3 and TRBJ2-6; perhaps TRBD1 as D (6 bases). V lost 3 bases to trimming and J lost 0 bases, with 15 bases between them. CDR1 is LGHNA, CDR2 YSLEER, per germline. The CDR3 totals 18 residues. The CDR3 reads CASSQMGAGVSGANVLTF. DNA of the CDR3: TGCGCCAGCAGCCAGATGGGGGCCGGGGTCTCTGGGGCCAACGTCCTGACTTTC.

This sequence joins TRBV18 and TRBJ1-1; D perhaps matches TRBD1 (5 bases). Trimming removed 6 bases from V and 0 bases from J, with 14 bases in between. This CDR3 spans 15 amino acids. Germline CDR1 and CDR2: KGHSH and LQKENI. Here the CDR3 DNA reads TGTGCCAGCTCCCCTCAGGGCATGATGAACACTGAAGCTTTCTTT. This gives the protein CASSPQGMMNTEAFF.

CDR3 bases: TGTGCCAGCAGCTTGCCGTCGGGACAGTTCCTCTCTGGGGCCAACGTCCTGACTTTC. This encodes CASSLPSGQFLSGANVLTF. This rearrangement joins TRBV5-6 to TRBJ2-6; 7 bases are shared with TRBD1. Germline values: CDR1 SGHDT, CDR2 YYEEEE. The length of the CDR3 is 19 residues. Unmatched junction bases numbered 10, after V lost 1 base and J lost 0 bases.

V and J are TRBV9 and TRBJ2-5, with D unresolved. The V and J ends lost 6 bases and 4 bases respectively, with 16 bases between them. CDR3 length: 14 amino acids. Germline V CDR1 and CDR2: SGDLS, YYNGEE. This chain's CDR3 is CASTLGLERETQYF. For the CDR3, the DNA is TGTGCCAGCACCCTTGGCCTTGAGAGAGAGACCCAGTACTTC.

In its sample, this clonotype was seen many times. The V and J genes are TRBV18 and TRBJ2-1; 8 nucleotides match TRBD1. Per the germline V gene, CDR1 is KGHSH and CDR2 is LQKENI. This CDR3 region has 18 residues. The V gene end was trimmed by 2 bases and the J gene end by 7 bases; junction bases not matched to a gene: 16. The CDR3 DNA sequence: TGTGCCAGCTCACCAACTTCCCCAGGGGGCCTAAGTCGGAATGAGCAGTTCTTC. Translated, it gives CASSPTSPGGLSRNEQFF.

The chain uses TRBV5-1 and TRBJ1-1; D is undetermined. The CDR3 spans 15 residues. The V and J ends lost 1 base and 1 base respectively, with 11 bases between them. Germline CDR1 and CDR2: SGHRS and YFSETQ. CDR3 region: CASSLNSGRNTEAFF. The CDR3 DNA reads as TGCGCCAGCAGCTTGAATTCTGGGCGGAACACTGAAGCTTTCTTT.

This rearrangement joins TRBV18 to TRBJ1-4; D is ambiguous. This CDR3 comprises 15 residues. Trimming took 0 bases from V and 7 from J, leaving 12 bases between them. In germline, CDR1 is KGHSH, CDR2 LQKENI. The CDR3 protein is CASSPPLGLGEKLFF. CDR3 coding DNA: TGTGCCAGCTCACCACCGTTGGGCTTAGGTGAAAAACTGTTTTTT.

The chain couples TRBV5-1 to TRBJ2-1; 11 bases are a match to TRBD2. The CDR3 length is 15 residues. Per germline, CDR1 SGHRS and CDR2 YFSETQ. The trim removed 0 bases at V and 7 bases at J, leaving 3 bases unmatched. This chain's CDR3 is CASSLVLAGDNEQFF. The CDR3 coding sequence is TGCGCCAGCAGCTTGGTACTAGCGGGGGATAATGAGCAGTTCTTC.

A few counts support this clonotype. This chain links TRBV5-1 with TRBJ2-1; tentatively, D is TRBD2 (5 bases). Trimming stripped 2 bases from V and 15 bases from J, with 12 bases between. From germline, CDR1 is SGHRS and CDR2 YFSETQ. This CDR3 region has 11 residues. The CDR3 sequence is CASSFGNYWFF. DNA for the CDR3: TGCGCCAGCAGCTTCGGGAATTATTGGTTCTTC. The full variable domain, its missing parts supplied by reference TRBV5-1 and TRBJ2-1, is KAGVTQTPRYLIKTRGQQVTLSCSPISGHRSVSWYQQTPGQGLQFLFEYFSETQRNKGNFPGRFSGRQFSNSRSEMNVSTLELGDSALYLCASSFGNYWFFGPGTRLTVL.

This clonotype was observed a few times. This chain links TRBV6-1 with TRBJ2-5; a possible D gene is TRBD2 (5 bases). The CDR3 has 14 residues. Trimming pared 6 bases from V and 5 bases from J, leaving 16 bases between. Germline V gives CDR1 MNHNS, CDR2 SASEGT. The CDR3 here is CASSRDFEGETQYF. The CDR3 DNA follows: TGTGCCAGCAGCCGGGATTTTGAAGGGGAGACCCAGTACTTC.